Below are 10 T cell receptor beta chains sequenced from a single sample in a study of Graves' ophthalmopathy and Graves' hyperthyroidism. RNA transcripts served as template for amplifying TCR beta CDR3 sequences. Investigators did first-round RT-PCR with HTBI primers, then second-round multiplex PCR. TCRdb reprocessed the multiplex PCR reads with MiXCR, giving one entry per CDR3 protein. The sample yields about 210,000 distinct CDR3 sequences, just under 30% seen once. Sequencing was done on a sample of peripheral blood. These receptor sequences come from a man over 45 with Graves' ophthalmopathy.

A few counts support this clonotype. This sequence joins TRBV12-3 or TRBV12-4 and TRBJ1-1, with a weak D call TRBD1 (6 bases). This CDR3 comprises 12 residues. Deletions cut 6 bases from V and 8 bases from J, with 13 bases between. As DNA, the CDR3 is TGTGCCAGCAGAATAACAGGGACCGAAGCTTTCTTT. Protein sequence: CASRITGTEAFF.

This clonotype was seen many times. V is TRBV20-1 and J is TRBJ2-5, with D possibly being TRBD1 (6 bases). The ends were cut back, 4 bases at V and 5 bases at J, with 11 bases in the middle. The CDR3 totals 12 residues. Germline CDR1 reads DFQATT; CDR2 reads SNEGSKA (reference sequence). The DNA for the CDR3 is TGCAGTGCTAAGGGGGTGGGGGAGACCCAGTACTTC. As protein: CSAKGVGETQYF.

The genes are TRBV7-2 and TRBJ2-5; 11 bases match TRBD2. From germline, CDR1 is SGHTA and CDR2 FQGNSA. The CDR3 is 14 residues long. Germline trimming cut 6 bases from V and 5 bases from J; bases unmatched to any gene: 5. The CDR3 spells CASRIAGGRETQYF. The CDR3 DNA reads TGTGCCAGCAGGATAGCGGGAGGGCGGGAGACCCAGTACTTC.

This clonotype was seen ten or more times. The rearrangement links TRBV10-2 to TRBJ2-2, with D perhaps TRBD2 (6 bases). Germline CDR1 and CDR2: WSHSY and SAAADI. V lost 7 bases and J lost 7, with 13 bases in between. The CDR3 is 13 amino acids. In DNA form, the CDR3 reads TGCGCCAGCACTCCCTCGGGGGTCGGGGAGCTGTTTTTT. Translated: CASTPSGVGELFF.

This chain links TRBV6-2 or TRBV6-3 with TRBJ2-7; D is uncertain. V was clipped by 5 bases and J by 2 bases, with 10 bases between them. The CDR3 extends over 13 amino acids. The germline V gene has CDR1 MNHEY and CDR2 SVGEGT. As DNA, the CDR3 is TGTGCCAGCAGTAGGGCTAACACCTACGAGCAGTACTTC. As protein: CASSRANTYEQYF.

At least ten counts were recorded for this clonotype. V is TRBV20-1 and J is TRBJ2-5; D call uncertain. Trimming stripped 7 bases from V and 2 bases from J, with 8 bases between. CDR1 DFQATT and CDR2 SNEGSKA come from the germline V gene (reference sequence). The CDR3 loop spans 11 amino acids. CDR3: CSGREQETQYF. CDR3 bases: TGCAGTGGCAGAGAGCAAGAGACCCAGTACTTC.

This clonotype appeared many times. The genes are TRBV20-1 and TRBJ2-7, with D uncertain. The CDR3 runs 13 residues. CDR1 is DFQATT and CDR2 is SNEGSKA in the germline V gene (reference sequence). V was pared by 5 bases and J by 1 base, with 12 bases between. Here the CDR3 DNA reads TGCAGTGCTGTTTCGACAACTTCCTACGAGCAGTACTTC. It encodes CSAVSTTSYEQYF.

Many counts were recorded for this clonotype. The genes are TRBV7-9 and TRBJ1-1, with TRBD1 identical over 7 bases. V gave up 4 bases and J gave up 2 bases; unmatched junction bases: 7. Germline CDR1 SEHNR, CDR2 FQNEAQ (reference sequence). This CDR3 has 15 amino acids. The DNA for the CDR3 is TGTGCCAGCAGCTCCACAGGGGAGCAAAACACTGAAGCTTTCTTT. Protein: CASSSTGEQNTEAFF.

This clonotype occurred many times. The chain joins TRBV28 to TRBJ2-7; D is unresolved. CDR3 length: 15 amino acids. The V end lost 6 bases, the J end lost 6 bases, and 21 bases lay between the germline ends. The germline V gene encodes CDR1 MDHEN and CDR2 SYDVKM. The CDR3 sequence: CASSPGPIPPREQYF. Written as DNA, the CDR3 is TGTGCCAGCAGCCCTGGACCTATACCACCCCGCGAGCAGTACTTC.

This clonotype has a count of ten or more. This chain uses TRBV28 with TRBJ1-2; 7 bases map to TRBD1. J lost 7 bases, V lost 4 bases, and 9 bases had no gene match. The CDR3 runs to 14 residues. Germline values: CDR1 MDHEN, CDR2 SYDVKM. The CDR3 coding sequence is TGTGCCAGCAGTTGGCCGGGACAGAGCTTTGGCTACACCTTC. This encodes CASSWPGQSFGYTF.